What follows is one T cell receptor beta chain and its context. Its antigen is unidentified. Clones were read by immunoSEQ multiplex PCR, and TCRdb kept only the in-frame ones, dropping some. The sample carries 25,000 to 35,000 clones, more than 75% recorded once. This entry belongs to a study of somatic mutations in cytotoxic T cells in rheumatoid arthritis. The wider study: Including V beta1+ cells that were sequenced for TCRB, some T-cell populations stained with V beta antibodies were flow-sorted at nearly 100% purity. Study-wide results and caveats: Unidentified antigens were the targets of the expanded CD8+ clones.

The sequenced material came from CD8+ T cells sorted from blood. The sequence derives from an adult with rheumatoid arthritis.

The CDR3 loop is CASSYLSLVGETQYF. CDR3 DNA sequence: TGTGCCAGCAGTTACCTCAGTCTGGTGGGGGAGACCCAGTACTTC. V usage is TRBV6-5 and J usage is TRBJ2-5; D gene unclear. The CDR3 has 15 residues. Germline-derived CDR1 and CDR2 are MNHEY and SVGAGI. V was pared by 2 bases and J by 5 bases, with 15 bases between.